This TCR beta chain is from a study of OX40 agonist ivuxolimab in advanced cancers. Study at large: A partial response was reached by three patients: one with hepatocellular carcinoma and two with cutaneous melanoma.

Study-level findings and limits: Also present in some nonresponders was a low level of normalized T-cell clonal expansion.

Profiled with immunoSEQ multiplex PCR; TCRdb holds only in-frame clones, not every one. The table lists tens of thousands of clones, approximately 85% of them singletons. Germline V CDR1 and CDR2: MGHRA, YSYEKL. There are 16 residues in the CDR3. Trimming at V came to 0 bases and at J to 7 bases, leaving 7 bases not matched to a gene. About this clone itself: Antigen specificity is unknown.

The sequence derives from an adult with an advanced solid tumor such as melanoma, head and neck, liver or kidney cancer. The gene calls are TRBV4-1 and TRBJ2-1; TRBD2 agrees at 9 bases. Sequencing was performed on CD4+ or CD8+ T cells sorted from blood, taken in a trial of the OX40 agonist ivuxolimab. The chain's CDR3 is CASSQDRLAGMNEQFF. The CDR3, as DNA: TGCGCCAGCAGCCAAGATCGGCTAGCGGGAATGAATGAGCAGTTCTTC.